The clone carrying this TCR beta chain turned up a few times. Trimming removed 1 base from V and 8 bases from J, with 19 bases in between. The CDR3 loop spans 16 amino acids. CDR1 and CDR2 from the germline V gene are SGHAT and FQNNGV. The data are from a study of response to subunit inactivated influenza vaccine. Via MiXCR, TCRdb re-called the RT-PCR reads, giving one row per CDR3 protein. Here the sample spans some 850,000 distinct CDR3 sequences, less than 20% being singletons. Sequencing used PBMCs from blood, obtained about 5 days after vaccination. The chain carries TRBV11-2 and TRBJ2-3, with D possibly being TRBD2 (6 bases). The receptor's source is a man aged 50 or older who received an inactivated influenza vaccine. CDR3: CASSLVFGPQGGTQYF. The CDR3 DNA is TGTGCCAGCAGCTTAGTATTCGGGCCGCAGGGAGGTACGCAGTATTTT.